This T cell receptor beta chain is drawn from a study of cytomegalovirus exposure and HLA in healthy donors. Study outcomes and limitations: Another analysis was done later, and it associated around 16,000 TCR beta sequences with HLA alleles at 0.05 false discovery rate.

With 60 Vbeta and 13 Jbeta primers, the PCR was carried out. The table came from immunoSEQ multiplex PCR; TCRdb's copy has only in-frame clones and leaves some out. The table includes around 150,000 clones, approximately 86% detected once. Concerning this clone: Its antigen is not identified.

Trimming removed 2 bases from V and 1 base from J; junction bases left unmatched: 2. This CDR3 has 15 residues. Germline V gene sequence: CDR1 MNHNS, CDR2 SASEGT. This receptor was taken from a woman aged 40-49 years in good health and CMV-seronegative. The rearrangement links TRBV6-1 to TRBJ2-1; 7 positions match TRBD2. The sequenced material came from PBMCs. In DNA form, the CDR3 reads TGTGCCAGCAGTGAAATGGGAGGGTCCTACAATGAGCAGTTCTTC. Its protein product is CASSEMGGSYNEQFF.